One T cell receptor beta chain is described in this entry. The V and J ends lost 1 base and 7 bases respectively, with 9 bases between them. The CDR3 has 13 amino acids. Germline lookup yields CDR1 SNHLY and CDR2 FYNNEI. This specimen belongs to a study of OX40 agonist ivuxolimab in advanced cancers. The protocol was immunoSEQ multiplex PCR, while the TCRdb copy is restricted to in-frame clones and leaves out a portion. The sample yields about 83,000 clones, 85% seen once. The clonotype comes from an adult with an advanced solid tumor such as melanoma, head and neck, liver or kidney cancer. Sequencing used CD4+ or CD8+ T cells sorted from blood, obtained in a trial of the OX40 agonist ivuxolimab. The chain recombines TRBV2 with TRBJ2-3, with D unresolved. The CDR3 bases are TGTGCCAGCAGTGAAGACAAGCTAAATACGCAGTATTTT. Residues: CASSEDKLNTQYF.